The 8 T cell receptor beta chains below were found in one sample sequenced in a study of spatial heterogeneity in lung cancer. TCRdb independently ran MiXCR on the 5' RACE reads; one entry per CDR3 protein. The sample carries about 40,000 distinct CDR3 sequences, around 5% recorded once. The time point denotes: sample taken at primary tumor resection. The starting material was PBMCs, obtained at surgery. The receptors stem from a female donor with early-stage non-small cell lung cancer.

Many counts were recorded for this clonotype. The genes are TRBV2 and TRBJ2-7; TRBD2 aligns across 11 bases. The CDR3 contains 13 residues. The trim removed 11 bases at V and 3 bases at J, leaving 6 bases unmatched. CDR1 is SNHLY and CDR2 is FYNNEI in the germline V gene. The chain's CDR3 is CAFTSGGNYEQYF. CDR3 DNA sequence: TGTGCCTTCACTAGCGGGGGTAACTACGAGCAGTACTTC.

This clonotype was counted ten times or more. The CDR3: CSVERDRASNTEAFF. The CDR3 nucleotides read TGCAGCGTTGAAAGGGATAGGGCCTCTAACACTGAAGCTTTCTTT. The V gene is TRBV29-1, the J gene TRBJ1-1; D uncertain. The CDR3 spans 15 residues. The germline CDR1 and CDR2 sequences are SQVTM and ANQGSEA. Trimming stripped 2 bases from V and 2 bases from J, with 15 bases between.

V and J are TRBV20-1 and TRBJ1-1; TRBD1 might be the D (6 bases). Trimming left V 0 bases short and J 6 bases short, with 17 bases between. The CDR3 totals 15 residues. From germline, CDR1 is DFQATT and CDR2 SNEGSKA (reference sequence). The CDR3 sequence: CSARDTFRGWAEAFF. CDR3 nucleotide sequence: TGCAGTGCTAGAGATACCTTCAGGGGATGGGCTGAAGCTTTCTTT.

This clonotype has a count of ten or more. The chain joins TRBV9 to TRBJ2-7, with TRBD1 as a possible D gene (6 bases). The V gene's germline CDR1 is SGDLS and CDR2 YYNGEE. CDR3 length: 15 amino acids. The V end lost 3 bases, the J end lost 1 base, and 14 bases lay between the germline ends. The DNA for the CDR3 is TGTGCCAGCAGCGCCGGGCAGGGGAAATCCTACGAGCAGTACTTC. Protein sequence: CASSAGQGKSYEQYF.

This clonotype was detected many times. The rearrangement links TRBV28 to TRBJ2-1; no reliable D call. The ends were cut back, 3 bases at V and 5 bases at J, with 11 bases in the middle. This CDR3 spans 14 amino acids. Germline assignment: CDR1 MDHEN and CDR2 SYDVKM. In nucleotides, the CDR3 is TGTGCCAGCAGTTTTGAAGGCAGTCACAATGAGCAGTTCTTC. Its protein is CASSFEGSHNEQFF. The full variable domain, rest sourced from reference TRBV28 and TRBJ2-1, is DVKVTQSSRYLVKRTGEKVFLECVQDMDHENMFWYRQDPGLGLRLIYFSYDVKMKEKGDIPEGYSVSREKKERFSLILESASTNQTSMYLCASSFEGSHNEQFFGPGTRLTVL.

This clonotype was counted between two and nine times. Just one base apart from a much larger clone, this may be a read error. This sequence joins TRBV5-4 and TRBJ1-3; D remains unclear. Germline V lookup: CDR1 SGHNT, CDR2 YYREEE (reference sequence). CDR3 length equals 13 residues. Here the CDR3 reads CAGSWLPGNTIYF. DNA for the CDR3: TGTGCCGGCAGCTGGCTCCCTGGAAACACCATATATTTT.

This clonotype was seen at least ten times. V usage is TRBV6-1 and J usage is TRBJ1-5; D unresolved. This CDR3 spans 13 amino acids. V lost 3 bases and J 7 bases, leaving 10 bases between the germline ends. Germline V gene lookup returns CDR1 MNHNS and CDR2 SASEGT. Here the CDR3 DNA reads TGTGCCAGCAGTGAGTTTAAGCGGCAGCCCCAGCATTTT. It codes for CASSEFKRQPQHF.

This clonotype was observed at least ten times. The rearrangement joins TRBV6-1 to TRBJ2-1; TRBD2 matches at 11 bases. The CDR3 spans 18 residues. J gave up 7 bases and V 5 bases, and 16 bases lay outside the gene matches. The germline CDR1 and CDR2 sequences are MNHNS and SASEGT. CDR3 DNA: TGTGCCAGCAGTTCCACCCCATTAGCGGGGGGGCCGAGGAATGAGCAGTTCTTC. It translates to CASSSTPLAGGPRNEQFF.